This T cell receptor (beta chain) emerged from a study of cytomegalovirus exposure and HLA in healthy donors. CDR1 and CDR2 from the germline V gene are SGHRS and YFSETQ. The CDR3 spans 14 residues. V lost 1 base and J 1 base, leaving 8 bases between the germline ends. The primer mix had 60 Vbeta and 13 Jbeta primers. The table came from immunoSEQ multiplex PCR; TCRdb's copy has only in-frame clones and leaves some out. This sample contains some 39,000 clones. Study outcomes and limitations: Later analysis associated a missense DCLRE1C variant with TCR beta V- and J-gene trimming.

Note on this clone: Its antigen is undetermined.

The material sequenced was PBMCs. J is TRBJ1-1 and V is TRBV5-1; no reliable D call. This sequence was found in a man aged 25-45 years in good health and CMV-seronegative. The CDR3 nucleotides read TGCGCCAGCAGCTTGATCGCGGGGAACACTGAAGCTTTCTTT. Translation: CASSLIAGNTEAFF.